This T cell receptor (beta chain) was captured in a study of blood T cell repertoires in COVID-19. Authors' analysis steps: Amplification with reference gene primers provided the estimates of nucleated cell counts. Only in-frame clones appear in the TCRdb table, and some are missing; sequencing was by immunoSEQ multiplex PCR. From that table come the V and J calls and clone size; the DNA was used to work out D and trimming. The sample lists about 400,000 clones, around 90% occurring once. This CDR3 comprises 11 residues. V was trimmed by 1 base and J by 14 bases, leaving 6 bases between them. Germline loops: CDR1 SGHAT, CDR2 FQNNGV.

The V gene is TRBV11-2, the J gene TRBJ1-6; no clear D gene. The sequence came from a woman in her 40s with acute COVID-19. Material: PBMCs or T cells enriched from blood (not recorded which). CDR3 sequence: CASSLGRALHF. Written as DNA, the CDR3 is TGTGCCAGCAGCTTAGGCCGGGCCCTCCACTTT.